This T cell receptor beta chain was identified in a study of T-cell memory formation after mild COVID-19. Study-wide results and caveats: Of the contracting clones, CD4+ ones lay mainly in CM and EM, and CD8+ ones in EMRA. Cross-reactive memory apparently joined, as some responding clones appeared in pre-infection memory. Second-wave clones that peaked on day 37 lacked confirmed SARS-CoV-2 specificity.

5'RACE, which relied on constant-segment primers, yielded TCR alpha and TCR beta cDNA libraries carrying sample barcodes and UMIs. TCRdb reprocessed the 5' RACE reads with MiXCR, giving one entry per CDR3 protein. Of about 240,000 distinct CDR3 sequences detected, 8% to 9.5% appear once; the ten largest clones hold approximately 20%. Germline lookup yields CDR1 KGHSH and CDR2 LQKENI. V shed 5 bases and J shed 2 bases, with 9 bases lying between them. CDR3 length: 13 amino acids. This clonotype came up a few times. Its antigen is as yet unknown. V and J are TRBV18 and TRBJ1-1; unclear D gene. The TCR was taken from a man aged 18 to 30 who had mild COVID-19 (a few samples of this study predate the infection). Cell type and time point are not known. Sequenced input: PBMCs or a T cell subset sorted from them (not recorded which). The CDR3 sequence is CASSIQVNTEAFF. In DNA form, the CDR3 reads TGTGCCAGCTCAATACAAGTAAACACTGAAGCTTTCTTT. The entire variable domain, with the rest obtained from reference TRBV18 and TRBJ1-1, is as follows: NAGVMQNPRHLVRRRGQEARLRCSPMKGHSHVYWYRQLPEEGLKFMVYLQKENIIDESGMPKERFSAEFPKEGPSILRIQQVVRGDSAAYFCASSIQVNTEAFFGQGTRLTVV.